This T cell receptor beta chain was sequenced in a study of T cell repertoires in cytomegalovirus infection. One entry per CDR3 protein results from TCRdb running MiXCR on the reads. The sample has roughly 920,000 distinct CDR3 sequences, around 31% seen once. This clonotype has more than one count but fewer than ten. What it recognizes is unknown. This CDR3 contains 15 residues. Germline trimming cut 7 bases from V and 2 bases from J; bases unmatched to any gene: 7. The germline V gene has CDR1 MNHEY and CDR2 SVGAGI. This TCR derives from a human donor in good health (CMV status not recorded). Some clones in this sample may be carry-over from other donors' samples. The V call is TRBV6-5, the J call TRBJ2-5, with 10 bases fitting TRBD1. This material consisted of cultured CD8+ T cells from PBMCs, taken from culture after CMV antigen stimulation. The DNA for the CDR3 is TGTGCCAGCAATTATGGGACAGGGGATCAAGAGACCCAGTACTTC. The encoded protein is CASNYGTGDQETQYF.